The text below deals with one T cell receptor beta chain. The data derive from a study of identical twins. The CDR3 length is 16 residues. V gave up 6 bases and J gave up 0 bases, with 16 bases separating them. TCRdb reprocessed the 5' RACE reads with MiXCR, giving one entry per CDR3 protein. The sample carries fewer than 500,000 distinct CDR3 sequences, roughly an eighth recorded once. In addition, the sample was reused for a study of yellow fever vaccine responses in identical twins.

The chain links TRBV12-3 or TRBV12-4 to TRBJ2-3; maybe TRBD2 (7 bases). The receptor comes from a woman younger than 35 in good health. The sample consisted of CD4+ T cells sorted from blood. The CDR3 region is CASRSLGRGSTDTQYF. The CDR3 coding sequence is TGTGCCAGCAGGTCACTAGGGAGGGGGAGCACAGATACGCAGTATTTT.